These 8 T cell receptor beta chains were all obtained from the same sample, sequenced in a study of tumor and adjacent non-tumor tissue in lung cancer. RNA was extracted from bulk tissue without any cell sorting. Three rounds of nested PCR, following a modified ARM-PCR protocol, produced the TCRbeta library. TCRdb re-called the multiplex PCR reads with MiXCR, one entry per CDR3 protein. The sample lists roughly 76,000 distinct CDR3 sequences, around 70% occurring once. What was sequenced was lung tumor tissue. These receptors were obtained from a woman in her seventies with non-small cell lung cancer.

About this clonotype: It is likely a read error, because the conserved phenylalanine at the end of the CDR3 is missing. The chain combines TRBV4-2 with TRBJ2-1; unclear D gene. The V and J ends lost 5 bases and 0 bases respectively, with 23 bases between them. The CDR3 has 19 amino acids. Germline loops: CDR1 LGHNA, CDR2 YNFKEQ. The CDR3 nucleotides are TGTGCCAGCAGCGCTCGGTCTTCAAGCGCGGAGAGCTCCTACAATGAGCAGTTCTAC. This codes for CASSARSSSAESSYNEQFY.

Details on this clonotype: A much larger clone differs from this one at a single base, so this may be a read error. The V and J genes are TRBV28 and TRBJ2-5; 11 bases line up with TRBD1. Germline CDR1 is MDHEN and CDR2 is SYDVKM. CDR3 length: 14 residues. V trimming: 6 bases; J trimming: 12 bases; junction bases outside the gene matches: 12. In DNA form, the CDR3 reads TGTGCCAGCAGACCCCCGGGACAGGGGGATGACAAGTACTTC. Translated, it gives CASRPPGQGDDKYF.

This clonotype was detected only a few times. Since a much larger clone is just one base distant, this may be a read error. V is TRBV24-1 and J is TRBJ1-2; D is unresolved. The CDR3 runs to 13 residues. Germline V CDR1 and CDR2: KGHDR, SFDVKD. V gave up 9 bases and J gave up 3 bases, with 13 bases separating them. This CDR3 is CATANDGDYGYTF. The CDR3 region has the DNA TGTGCCACCGCAAATGATGGCGACTATGGCTACACCTTC.

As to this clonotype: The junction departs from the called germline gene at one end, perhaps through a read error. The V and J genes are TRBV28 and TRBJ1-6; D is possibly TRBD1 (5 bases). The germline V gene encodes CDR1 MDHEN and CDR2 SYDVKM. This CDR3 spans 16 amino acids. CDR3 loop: CASNPPGAGPYSPLHF. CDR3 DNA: TGTGCCAGCAACCCCCCCGGGGCAGGGCCTTATTCACCACTCCACTTT.

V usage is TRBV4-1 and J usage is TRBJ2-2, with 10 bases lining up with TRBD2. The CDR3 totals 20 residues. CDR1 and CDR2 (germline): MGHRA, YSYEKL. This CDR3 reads CLSSQEGSGRGVGNTGELFF. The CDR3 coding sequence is TGCCTCAGCAGCCAAGAGGGCAGCGGGAGGGGTGTAGGGAACACCGGGGAGCTGTTTTTT.

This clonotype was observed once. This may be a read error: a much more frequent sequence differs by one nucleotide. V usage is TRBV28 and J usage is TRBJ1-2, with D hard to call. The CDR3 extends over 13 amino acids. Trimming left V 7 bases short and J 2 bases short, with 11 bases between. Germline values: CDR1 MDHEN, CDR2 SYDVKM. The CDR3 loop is CASKNQVNYGYTF. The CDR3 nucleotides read TGTGCCAGCAAGAACCAGGTAAACTATGGCTACACCTTC.

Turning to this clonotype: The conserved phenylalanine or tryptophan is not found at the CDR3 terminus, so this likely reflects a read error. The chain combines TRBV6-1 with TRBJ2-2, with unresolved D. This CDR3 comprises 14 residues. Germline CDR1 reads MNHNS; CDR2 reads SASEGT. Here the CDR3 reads CVSSEGRNTGELFL. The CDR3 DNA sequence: TGTGTCAGCAGTGAAGGGCGGAACACCGGGGAGCTGTTTTTA.

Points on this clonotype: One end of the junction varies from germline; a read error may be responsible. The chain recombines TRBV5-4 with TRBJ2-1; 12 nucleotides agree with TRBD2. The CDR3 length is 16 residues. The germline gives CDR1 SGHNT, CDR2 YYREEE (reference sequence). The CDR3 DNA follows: TGTGCCAGCAACACTCGACTAGCGGGAGTGGTGTATGAGCGGTTCTTC. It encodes CASNTRLAGVVYERFF.